One and the same sample provided the 6 T cell receptor beta chains below, sequenced in a study of cytomegalovirus exposure and HLA in healthy donors. The PCR was carried out with 60 Vbeta primers and 13 Jbeta primers. The method was immunoSEQ multiplex PCR; TCRdb's version includes in-frame clones alone and lacks a portion of them. The data contain around 150,000 clones, approximately 61% of them singletons. Sequenced sample: PBMCs. The source is a human donor in good health.

The chain links TRBV6-1 to TRBJ1-1, with 8 bases matching TRBD1. The CDR3 spans 13 residues. CDR1 and CDR2 from the germline V gene are MNHNS and SASEGT. V was pared by 8 bases and J by 1 base, with 3 bases of the junction left unmatched. CDR3 bases: TGTGCCAGCTGGGACAGGAGGAACACTGAAGCTTTCTTT. Residues: CASWDRRNTEAFF.

V gene TRBV6-5 combines with J gene TRBJ2-5, with 10 bases that match TRBD1. The CDR3 length is 14 residues. CDR1 and CDR2 (germline): MNHEY, SVGAGI. Trimming removed 6 bases from V and 3 bases from J; junction bases left unmatched: 4. CDR3 sequence reads: CASRDRGGKETQYF. For the CDR3, the DNA is TGTGCCAGCAGGGACAGGGGGGGGAAAGAGACCCAGTACTTC.

V and J are TRBV9 and TRBJ2-1, with TRBD2 as a possible D gene (6 bases). The germline V gene has CDR1 SGDLS and CDR2 YYNGEE. The V gene lost 4 bases and the J gene lost 3 bases, with 11 bases spanning the gap. This CDR3 spans 14 amino acids. The CDR3 region has the DNA TGTGCCAGCAGCCGCTCGGGACTCTACAATGAGCAGTTCTTC. Translation: CASSRSGLYNEQFF.

V is TRBV6-5 and J is TRBJ1-1, with a possible D match to TRBD1 (6 bases). Germline CDR1 reads MNHEY; CDR2 reads SVGAGI. There are 14 residues in the CDR3. Trimming took off 7 bases at V and 1 base at J, with 13 bases between the two ends. The CDR3 coding sequence is TGTGCCAGCATTTCCGGGACAAAGAACACTGAAGCTTTCTTT. Protein: CASISGTKNTEAFF.

This chain uses TRBV7-9 with TRBJ2-5, with a possible D match to TRBD2 (6 bases). The CDR3 totals 15 residues. The V gene lost 5 bases and the J gene lost 0 bases, with 13 bases spanning the gap. Germline V lookup: CDR1 SEHNR, CDR2 FQNEAQ (reference sequence). The CDR3 here is CASSPRDLYQETQYF. For the CDR3, the DNA is TGTGCCAGCAGCCCCCGGGACTTGTACCAAGAGACCCAGTACTTC.

The V call is TRBV15, the J call TRBJ2-2; D might be TRBD2 (7 bases). This CDR3 comprises 15 residues. In germline, CDR1 is LNHNV, CDR2 YYDKDF (reference sequence). V was shortened by 3 bases and J by 7 bases, with 15 bases between the two germline ends. The CDR3 DNA reads TGTGCCACCAGCAGGGGGGCGGAGCGGGGCGGGGAGCTGTTTTTT. This gives the protein CATSRGAERGGELFF.